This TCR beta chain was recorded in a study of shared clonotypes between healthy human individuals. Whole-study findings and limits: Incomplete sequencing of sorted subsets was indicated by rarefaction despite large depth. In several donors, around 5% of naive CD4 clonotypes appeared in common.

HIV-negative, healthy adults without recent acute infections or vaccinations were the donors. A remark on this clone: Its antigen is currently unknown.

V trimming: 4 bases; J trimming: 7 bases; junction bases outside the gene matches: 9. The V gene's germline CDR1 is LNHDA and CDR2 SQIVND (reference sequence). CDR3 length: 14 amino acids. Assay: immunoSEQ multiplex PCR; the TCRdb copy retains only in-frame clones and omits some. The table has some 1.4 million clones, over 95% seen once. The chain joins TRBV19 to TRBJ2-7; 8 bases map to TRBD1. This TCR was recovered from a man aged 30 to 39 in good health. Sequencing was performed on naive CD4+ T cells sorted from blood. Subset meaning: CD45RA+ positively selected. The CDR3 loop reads CASSRNRGTNEQYF. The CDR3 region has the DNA TGTGCCAGTAGTAGGAACAGGGGGACGAATGAGCAGTACTTC.